One T cell receptor beta chain is described in this entry. Its antigen is not identified. The sample originates from a study of T cell responses to AZD1222 COVID-19 vaccine. Findings and caveats of the study: The breadth and depth of Spike-specific TCRs increased once two AZD1222 doses had been given. At baseline, seropositivity was found in only 6 or 7 AZD1222 recipients. CD4 TCRs associated with vaccination spanned spike, dominating at 160-218 and 743-854.

Samples with a second dose at about 4 or about 12 weeks were pooled together. TCRdb keeps only in-frame clones here, not all; method: immunoSEQ multiplex PCR. Here the sample spans approximately 170,000 clones, 90% to 95% being singletons. The germline gives CDR1 LGHDT, CDR2 YNNKEL (reference sequence). The CDR3 covers 17 residues. The germline V and J ends were trimmed by 1 base and 4 bases, with 17 bases remaining between them. The TCR originated in an adult who received the AZD1222 COVID-19 vaccine. Sequences were derived from peripheral blood, sampled 28 days after the second AZD1222 dose. The V and J genes are TRBV3-1 (or the pseudogene TRBV3-2) and TRBJ2-1, with D possibly called TRBD1 or TRBD2 (5 bases each). The CDR3 DNA is TGTGCCAGCAGCCAAGCCTGGGGCGCCCGAGGGTACAATGAGCAGTTCTTC. Its protein is CASSQAWGARGYNEQFF.